This TCR beta chain was obtained from a study of CD8+ T cells in alopecia areata. It was cDNA, reverse transcribed from extracted RNA, that served as the sequencing template. Produced via immunoSEQ multiplex PCR; TCRdb's table is partial and in-frame only. The sample contains 200,000 to 250,000 clones, less than 75% of which appear only once. Treatment meaning: oral pan-JAK inhibitor, 5-10 mg twice daily. This clone was detected only once. V dropped 0 bases and J dropped 3 bases, with 9 bases sitting between them. Germline V gene data show CDR1 as LNHNV and CDR2 as YYDKDF (reference sequence). The CDR3 totals 15 residues.

The sequences come from CD4+ T cells sorted from blood, collected at week 4, from a patient treated with tofacitinib. The sequence derives from a human donor with alopecia areata. This chain joins TRBV15 and TRBJ1-5, with D uncertain. This CDR3 is CATSRDWQSNQPQHF. CDR3 bases: TGTGCCACCAGCAGAGATTGGCAGTCCAATCAGCCCCAGCATTTT.